This entry lists 25 T cell receptor beta chains sequenced from one sample in a study of T cell responses to AZD1222 COVID-19 vaccine (TCRdb year 2021). The library came from the immunoSEQ multiplex PCR assay. The clones in this table, taken by TCRdb from immuneACCESS, are in-frame only. Not every clone is retained; where verified, under half of the shortfall comes from an unresolved V gene, and the cause of the rest is unknown. For this sample the table gives under 150,000 clones, of which roughly nine tenths were detected only once. Approximately 27% of the sample comes from the top ten. The time point label, as the study defines it: baseline before first vaccination. The specimen was peripheral blood, collected on day 0 of AZD1222 vaccination. The source of these receptors is an adult in good health.

V is TRBV3-1 (or the pseudogene TRBV3-2) and J is TRBJ2-7; no firm D call. Germline V gene sequence: CDR1 LGHDT, CDR2 YNNKEL (reference sequence). This CDR3 contains 15 residues. V was cut by 4 bases and J by 7 bases, with 20 bases left in between. The CDR3 nucleotides read TGTGCCAGCAGCCCCCACGTGGCTACCTCCCTAGAGCAGTACTTC. Its translation is CASSPHVATSLEQYF.

The chain couples TRBV6-2 or TRBV6-3 to TRBJ1-1; no definite D call. Germline CDR1 MNHEY, CDR2 SVGEGT. Trimming took 4 bases from V and 0 from J, leaving 9 bases between them. CDR3 length: 14 residues. The CDR3 DNA is TGTGCCAGCAGTTTGACGGGGATGAACACTGAAGCTTTCTTT. Protein product: CASSLTGMNTEAFF.

The rearrangement uses TRBV6-5 and TRBJ1-1; no definite D call. Trimming pared 4 bases from V and 7 bases from J, leaving 16 bases between. This CDR3 is 14 amino acids long. Germline CDR1 reads MNHEY; CDR2 reads SVGAGI. CDR3 sequence reads: CASSSVAGRDEAFF. CDR3 nucleotides: TGTGCCAGCAGTTCCGTGGCGGGGAGGGATGAAGCTTTCTTT.

V and J are TRBV5-6 and TRBJ1-3; tentative D call: TRBD1 (5 bases). The CDR3 spans 16 residues. V was trimmed by 4 bases and J by 10 bases, leaving 24 bases between them. CDR1 and CDR2 (germline): SGHDT, YYEEEE. The DNA of the CDR3 is TGTGCCAGCAGCAGCGGGGTCGAGGGGAGAAGGAGTACCATATATTTT. It specifies CASSSGVEGRRSTIYF.

The rearrangement uses TRBV24-1 and TRBJ2-3; either TRBD1 or TRBD2 may fit D (5 bases each). Germline-derived CDR1 and CDR2 are KGHDR and SFDVKD. V was shortened by 12 bases and J by 0 bases, with 21 bases between the two germline ends. This CDR3 has 16 residues. DNA of the CDR3: TGTGCCTCCCCGGGGCGCGTAGCGCCAAGCACAGATACGCAGTATTTT. Translating gives CASPGRVAPSTDTQYF.

The V and J genes are TRBV5-6 and TRBJ1-2; a weak D match, TRBD1 (6 bases). Between the trimmed V and J ends, which lost 2 bases and 4 bases, there was a span of 15 bases. The CDR3 has 15 residues. Germline CDR1 is SGHDT and CDR2 is YYEEEE. In DNA, the CDR3 is TGTGCCAGCAGCTTAAGAACAGGGCGTCCCTATGGCTACACCTTC. This gives the protein CASSLRTGRPYGYTF.

The chain combines TRBV5-1 with TRBJ2-1; 9 bases fit TRBD1. The CDR3 is made up of 15 amino acids. V lost 3 bases and J lost 5; bases outside the gene matches: 6. Germline lookup yields CDR1 SGHRS and CDR2 YFSETQ. The CDR3 nucleotides are TGCGCCAGCAGCTCACAGGGGGCCCGGGACAATGAGCAGTTCTTC. This codes for CASSSQGARDNEQFF.

J is TRBJ2-5 and V is TRBV5-8; TRBD2 is a possible D gene (6 bases). V was clipped by 3 bases and J by 1 base, with 19 bases between them. The CDR3 sequence is 17 residues long. CDR1 and CDR2 from the germline V gene are SGHTS and YDEGEE. This chain's CDR3 is CASSYPHLARPQETQYF. The CDR3 DNA follows: TGTGCCAGCAGCTACCCCCATCTAGCGAGACCCCAAGAGACCCAGTACTTC.

A single count supports this clone. The V call is TRBV6-2 or TRBV6-3, the J call TRBJ1-1; D gene unclear. The V end lost 2 bases, the J end lost 11 bases, and 15 bases lay between the germline ends. From germline, CDR1 is MNHEY and CDR2 SVGEGT. CDR3 length equals 13 residues. CDR3 protein: CASSYRVQNRAFF. The CDR3 DNA is TGTGCCAGCAGTTACCGAGTACAAAACCGGGCTTTCTTT.

This clone was seen only a few times. This chain connects TRBV5-6 to TRBJ2-7; D is unclear. Looked up from germline, CDR1 is SGHDT and CDR2 is YYEEEE. This CDR3 has 11 residues. V lost 0 bases, J lost 3 bases, and 1 base lay in between. CDR3 DNA: TGTGCCAGCAGCTTGGTCTACGAGCAGTACTTC. This encodes CASSLVYEQYF.

The count of this clone is one. CDR3 in amino acids: CAISEMESTSGYTF. The CDR3 DNA reads TGTGCCATCAGTGAGATGGAGTCGACCTCTGGCTACACCTTC. The gene calls are TRBV10-3 and TRBJ1-2; D is unresolved. The CDR3 contains 14 residues. Trimming took 2 bases from V and 7 from J, leaving 14 bases between them. Germline CDR1 reads ENHRY; CDR2 reads SYGVKD.

The genes are TRBV7-9 and TRBJ1-5; 7 positions agree with TRBD1. This CDR3 region has 18 residues. Unmatched junction bases numbered 13, after V lost 5 bases and J lost 0 bases. The germline V gene has CDR1 SEHNR and CDR2 FQNEAQ (reference sequence). Here the CDR3 reads CASSPQDRVGDSNQPQHF. The CDR3 DNA sequence: TGTGCCAGCAGCCCCCAAGACAGGGTGGGAGATAGCAATCAGCCCCAGCATTTT.

The CDR3 protein is CASRTGQGATEQYF. The CDR3 DNA reads as TGCGCCAGCAGAACTGGACAGGGGGCGACCGAGCAGTACTTC. This chain joins TRBV5-1 and TRBJ2-7, with TRBD1 matching 11 bases. The CDR3 is made up of 14 amino acids. Germline V gene lookup returns CDR1 SGHRS and CDR2 YFSETQ. V gave up 5 bases and J gave up 6 bases; unmatched junction bases: 7.

The chain recombines TRBV5-1 with TRBJ1-2; 7 nucleotides match TRBD1. The CDR3 has 14 amino acids. CDR1 and CDR2 from the germline V gene are SGHRS and YFSETQ. With 4 bases clipped from V and 4 bases from J, the junction kept 7 bases outside the gene matches. The CDR3 DNA is TGCGCCAGCAGCCCAGAGGGACAGAGCTATGGCTACACCTTC. Protein sequence: CASSPEGQSYGYTF. The whole variable domain, filled in from reference TRBV5-1 and TRBJ1-2, reads KAGVTQTPRYLIKTRGQQVTLSCSPISGHRSVSWYQQTPGQGLQFLFEYFSETQRNKGNFPGRFSGRQFSNSRSEMNVSTLELGDSALYLCASSPEGQSYGYTFGSGTRLTVV.

The rearrangement uses TRBV7-8 and TRBJ1-1, with TRBD1 matching 7 bases. Germline CDR1 reads SGHVS; CDR2 reads FQNEAQ. CDR3 length: 14 residues. J gave up 0 bases and V 7 bases, and 5 bases lay outside the gene matches. CDR3 region: CASIQGSMNTEAFF. CDR3 nucleotides: TGTGCCAGCATACAGGGGTCGATGAACACTGAAGCTTTCTTT.

The chain links TRBV19 to TRBJ1-4; possible D gene TRBD1, 6 bases. This CDR3 has 14 amino acids. V was trimmed by 3 bases and J by 5 bases, leaving 10 bases between them. Germline loops: CDR1 LNHDA, CDR2 SQIVND (reference sequence). Here the CDR3 reads CASSMGHTNEKLFF. DNA for the CDR3: TGTGCCAGTAGTATGGGACACACCAATGAAAAACTGTTTTTT. Filled out from reference TRBV19 and TRBJ1-4, the complete variable domain reads DGGITQSPKYLFRKEGQNVTLSCEQNLNHDAMYWYRQDPGQGLRLIYYSQIVNDFQKGDIAEGYSVSREKKESFPLTVTSAQKNPTAFYLCASSMGHTNEKLFFGSGTQLSVL.

The CDR3 nucleotides are TGTGCCAGCAGTTTCCTTTCCCCTGGACGGGGAGGGAACTACAATGAGCAGTTCTTC. Its translation: CASSFLSPGRGGNYNEQFF. The V gene is TRBV27, the J gene TRBJ2-1; 7 positions agree with TRBD2. Germline V gene sequence: CDR1 MNHEY, CDR2 SMNVEV (reference sequence). This CDR3 is built from 19 residues. With 3 bases clipped from V and 3 bases from J, the junction kept 17 bases outside the gene matches.

The V call is TRBV29-1, the J call TRBJ2-7; TRBD2 aligns across 7 bases. The CDR3 covers 14 residues. The V and J ends lost 6 bases and 6 bases, in that order; junction bases with no gene match: 14. Germline CDR1 SQVTM, CDR2 ANQGSEA. In DNA form, the CDR3 reads TGCAGCGTCGGCAGCGGGACTTCCTCCCGCGAGCAGTACTTC. Its protein is CSVGSGTSSREQYF.

The genes are TRBV5-1 and TRBJ1-2; TRBD1 is a possible D gene (5 bases). Germline V lookup: CDR1 SGHRS, CDR2 YFSETQ. Between the trimmed V and J ends, which lost 0 bases and 6 bases, there was a span of 6 bases. This CDR3 spans 12 amino acids. The CDR3 reads CASSLGQNGYTF. As DNA, the CDR3 is TGCGCCAGCAGCTTGGGACAGAATGGCTACACCTTC.

The J gene is TRBJ1-3, the V gene TRBV7-2; D ambiguous. The V end lost 0 bases, the J end lost 0 bases, and 9 bases lay between the germline ends. The CDR3 consists of 16 residues. Per germline, CDR1 SGHTA and CDR2 FQGNSA. The CDR3: CASSLAWANSGNTIYF. The CDR3 DNA follows: TGTGCCAGCAGCTTAGCGTGGGCAAACTCTGGAAACACCATATATTTT.

This sequence joins TRBV7-6 and TRBJ1-1; no firm D call. V lost 1 base, J lost 0 bases, and 12 bases lay in between. In germline, CDR1 is SGHVS, CDR2 FNYEAQ. The CDR3 consists of 16 residues. The CDR3 region is CASSLGVHSMNTEAFF. CDR3 in DNA: TGTGCCAGCAGCTTAGGGGTACATTCAATGAACACTGAAGCTTTCTTT.

V gene TRBV19 combines with J gene TRBJ2-7; D remains ambiguous. Germline CDR1 reads LNHDA; CDR2 reads SQIVND (reference sequence). The CDR3 is 15 amino acids. Trimming took off 3 bases at V and 3 bases at J, with 15 bases between the two ends. In DNA form, the CDR3 reads TGTGCCAGTAGTATTGGGCGCAGGCAGATCTACGAGCAGTACTTC. It codes for CASSIGRRQIYEQYF.

The V and J genes are TRBV30 and TRBJ1-3; D possibly corresponds to TRBD1 (5 bases). Trimming pared 3 bases from V and 2 bases from J, leaving 11 bases between. The CDR3 has 14 residues. Germline V gene lookup returns CDR1 GTSNPN and CDR2 SVGIG (reference sequence). CDR3 sequence reads: CAWRGEGTGNTIYF. CDR3 in DNA: TGTGCCTGGAGAGGGGAGGGAACTGGAAACACCATATATTTT.

The V call is TRBV7-9, the J call TRBJ2-1, with 9 bases identical to TRBD1. Germline assignment: CDR1 SEHNR and CDR2 FQNEAQ (reference sequence). V was clipped by 6 bases and J by 5 bases; unmatched bases: 5. There are 14 residues in the CDR3. CDR3 residues: CASRLGQGNNEQFF. The CDR3 coding sequence is TGTGCCAGCAGGTTGGGACAGGGTAACAATGAGCAGTTCTTC.

The chain has TRBV6-5 and TRBJ1-2; TRBD1 might be the D (5 bases). V gave up 4 bases and J gave up 0 bases, with 9 bases separating them. The CDR3 contains 14 residues. CDR1 MNHEY and CDR2 SVGAGI come from the germline V gene. In DNA, the CDR3 is TGTGCCAGCAGTTTGCAGGGCCCTAACTATGGCTACACCTTC. Protein sequence: CASSLQGPNYGYTF.